This TCR beta chain was recovered during a study of human T cells and chemical hapten exposure (dated by TCRdb to the early 2020s). Looking at the study overall: For sensitization, 2% DPC in acetone was applied to a roughly 2 cm by roughly 2 cm area of upper inner arm skin. This study followed changes in the peripheral blood TCR repertoire in vivo during primary and secondary sensitization of alopecia patients to the hapten diphenylcyclopropenone (DPC). Approximately 28 alopecia patients provided blood for TCR sequencing at one to four time points (pre-sensitization, 2, 6 and 24 weeks). Patient blood was sampled pre-sensitization (week 0) and at 2, 6 and about 24 weeks after DPC sensitization. Patch testing was done on the upper back using Finn chambers containing 0.01% DPC, and results were scored after 6 days according to International Contact Dermatitis Research Group standards. The patient cohort, mostly female, included alopecia areata with under or over 50% scalp involvement, alopecia totalis and alopecia universalis. Patients additionally received weekly therapeutic DPC doses to the scalp throughout the approximately 25-week study period. Libraries were pooled for sequencing, and variation in per-sample TCR yields was attributed mainly to small differences in library volumes within the pool. Broad study findings and their caveats: Expanded TCRs formed significantly more large CDR3 similarity clusters than pre-sensitization or healthy control sets, consistent with antigen-driven responses. Because all patients had alopecia, a presumed autoimmune disease, the immune response of the patients might differ from that of healthy individuals. DPC sensitization did not change the number of TCRs with a frequency above 1 in 1000, and there was no evidence of changes in global repertoire structure. Repeated subsampling changed both the strength of the expansion versus patch-test correlation and the threshold at which that correlation became significant. Patch test score was positively correlated with the number of PT1 expanded TCRs, with significance at thresholds 8, 16 and 32 but not at 4.

This clonotype came up many times. The target of this receptor is not known. No qualities accompany the bases; no much larger clone lies one base away. The CDR3 contains 13 residues, cysteine and phenylalanine counted. Only CDR3 DNA remains: 39 bases, in frame from the first base. The germline V end is reduced by 7 bases and the J end by 7 bases; junction bases left unmatched: 9. The label giving this sample's time point can be read as: pre-sensitization, week 0. Interpreted using the paper, the treatment or condition label stands for: therapeutic diphenylcyclopropenone sensitization with weekly scalp DPC. At every patch-test visit, the blood draw took place before the patch test was put on. Eligible patients were aged 18 to 70, diagnosed with alopecia, deemed suitable for DPC therapy, and excluded if pregnant. Total RNA was extracted from unfractionated whole blood collected in Tempus Blood RNA tubes.

The method behind the library was RACE. Sequencing was performed on a NextSeq 500. During library preparation, unique molecular identifiers were attached to individual cDNA molecules so that TCRs could be counted in a quantitative, reproducible way. Each blood RNA sample was used to sequence both TCR alpha and TCR beta chains. The source study handled its data this way. Samples had a median of 95,638 TCRs, with a range from roughly 20,000 to 700,000. V, J and CDR3 annotation of the TCR reads was performed with the Decombinator software suite. For PS versus PT1 abundance plots, all samples were subsampled to the same number of TCRs (28,000). TCRs were defined as expanded if absent before sensitization and observed at least eight times at the 2-week time point. TCRdb reanalyzed the raw reads on its own, using fastp at Q25 for trimming and MiXCR for clone calling, and kept in-frame beta chains. Every CDR3 protein is listed once, alongside the most common genes and DNA of its rows. These V and J calls rely on TCRdb rather than the paper's analysis. The sample includes tens of thousands of distinct CDR3 sequences, with about 6.7% observed a single time. The ten largest account for 1.6% of the sample.

The sequenced sample was whole blood, obtained in connection with sensitization to the hapten diphenylcyclopropenone (DPC). This clonotype was obtained from a young woman with alopecia areata. Some clones in this sample may be carry-over from other donors' samples. The chain is assembled from TRBV12-3 or TRBV12-4 and TRBJ1-2; the central 7 bases match TRBD1. The DNA sequence follows: TGTGCCAGCACCCGAACAGGGGCAGGTGGCTACACCTTC. Its translation is CASTRTGAGGYTF.